This TCR beta chain was recorded in a study of blood T cell repertoires in COVID-19. The data were produced by immunoSEQ multiplex PCR, yet TCRdb's version contains in-frame clones alone and is incomplete. The sample lists 130,000 to 150,000 clones; 70% to 85% were seen once. Germline V gene sequence: CDR1 MNHEY, CDR2 SMNVEV (reference sequence). The CDR3 runs to 16 residues. Trimming removed 5 bases from V and 0 bases from J, with 14 bases in between. V and J are TRBV27 and TRBJ2-4; weak D call: TRBD1 (8 bases). The TCR was taken from a woman older than 75 in a cohort sampled during active or convalescent COVID-19. The sample comprised peripheral blood. The CDR3 sequence: CASSLQGGLAKNIQYF. DNA of the CDR3: TGTGCCAGCAGTCTACAGGGGGGGTTAGCCAAAAACATTCAGTACTTC.